Listed below are T cell receptor beta chains from one sample, sequenced in a study of identical twins. From the 5' RACE reads, TCRdb called clonotypes with MiXCR, one entry per CDR3 protein. Here the sample spans under 800,000 distinct CDR3 sequences, around 20% being singletons. These data were also reused for a study on T cells expressing NK-cell markers.

What was sequenced was PBMCs. Receptor source: a woman between 18 and 30 years old in good health. CDR3s include the opening cysteine and the closing phenylalanine or tryptophan. A D gene is named only where the DNA matches it firmly. Clone sizes are given selectively: once, few, many, or a class where the clone is expanded.

size,D,V,J,DNA,CDR3
-,-,TRBV9,TRBJ1-1,TGTGCCAGCAGCGCCAACCTGTATACTGAAGCTTTCTTT,CASSANLYTEAFF
few,-,TRBV20-1,TRBJ2-3,TGCAGCGGTACCCCGGACGCGCATACGCAGTATTTT,CSGTPDAHTQYF
many,-,TRBV6-1,TRBJ2-7,TGTGCCAGCAGCGAGCCTAACTCCTACGAGCAGTACTTC,CASSEPNSYEQYF
few,-,TRBV7-2,TRBJ1-1,TGTGCCAGCAGCTCCCGACAGGATCCCATGAACACTGAAGCTTTCTTT,CASSSRQDPMNTEAFF
many,-,TRBV12-3/TRBV12-4,TRBJ2-7,TGTGCCAGCAGCTCTCGAACTGCTTACGAGCAGTACTTC,CASSSRTAYEQYF
few,TRBD1,TRBV6-5,TRBJ2-7,TGTGCCACTCGGACAGGGACCTACGAGCAGTACTTC,CATRTGTYEQYF
many,-,TRBV20-1,TRBJ2-5,TGCAGTGCTAGAATAAGGGCTGGGGAGACCCAGTACTTC,CSARIRAGETQYF
-,-,TRBV10-3,TRBJ1-2,TGTGCCATCAAGGGGGGACAAAGATACGGCTACACCTTC,CAIKGGQRYGYTF
few,-,TRBV12-3/TRBV12-4,TRBJ1-1,TGTGCCAGCAGTTTGACGGAGATCAGGACTGAAGCTTTCTTT,CASSLTEIRTEAFF
-,-,TRBV7-8,TRBJ1-1,TGTGCCAGCAGCTTAGGCGGTTTTCCTGAAGCTTTCTTT,CASSLGGFPEAFF
-,TRBD2,TRBV11-2,TRBJ2-7,TGTGCCAGCAGCGTACTTAGCGGGAGGGCCAACGAGCAGTACTTC,CASSVLSGRANEQYF
-,-,TRBV5-1,TRBJ2-1,TGCGCCAGCAGCTTTACAGGGAGTACCTACAATGAGCAGTTCTTC,CASSFTGSTYNEQFF
many,-,TRBV12-3/TRBV12-4,TRBJ1-1,TGTGCCAGCAACGATGGAGGGCACGCTTTCTTT,CASNDGGHAFF
many,-,TRBV7-2,TRBJ2-3,TGTGCCAGCAGCTTAAGAGCGATGACAGATACGCAGTATTTT,CASSLRAMTDTQYF
-,-,TRBV6-5,TRBJ2-6,TGTGCCAGCAAGTTTAGTGGGGGGCTCTCTGGGGCCAACGTCCTGACTTTC,CASKFSGGLSGANVLTF
-,TRBD2,TRBV7-2,TRBJ2-1,TGTGCCAGCAGCTCCAATAGCGGGTACAATGAGCAGTTCTTC,CASSSNSGYNEQFF
once,-,TRBV25-1,TRBJ2-2,TGTGCCAGCAGTGAATCGAAGGGCAGGTTCGGGGAGCTGTTTTTT,CASSESKGRFGELFF
few,TRBD1,TRBV5-1,TRBJ2-7,TGCGCCAGCAGCGTCGACAGGGCGACGACCTACGAGCAGTACTTC,CASSVDRATTYEQYF
many,-,TRBV29-1,TRBJ2-1,TGCAGCGTTGGTCGGCAGGACGGTGAGCAGTTCTTC,CSVGRQDGEQFF
-,-,TRBV29-1,TRBJ2-3,TGCAGCGCCCGACGGGAGACAGGGCCCCAAGATACGCAGTATTTT,CSARRETGPQDTQYF
-,-,TRBV29-1,TRBJ2-7,TGCAGCGTCCGCCGAGGTGGAGGCTACCAGCAGTACTTC,CSVRRGGGYQQYF
few,-,TRBV29-1,TRBJ2-3,TGCAGCTCTCGGACAAGCACAGATACGCAGTATTTT,CSSRTSTDTQYF
few,-,TRBV7-3,TRBJ2-4,TGTGCCAGCAGCTCCCCGTCGGACAACATTCAGTACTTC,CASSSPSDNIQYF
many,TRBD2,TRBV20-1,TRBJ2-3,TGCAGTGCTGTTAAACTAGCGGGAGGCACAGATACGCAGTATTTT,CSAVKLAGGTDTQYF
-,-,TRBV10-2,TRBJ2-7,TGCGCCAGCAGTGCTAAATCAATGTCAGGGGCCGCGGGCTCCTACGAGCAGTACTTC,CASSAKSMSGAAGSYEQYF
many,-,TRBV2,TRBJ2-5,TGTGCCGTAATCTGGCTCGAGACCCAGTACTTC,CAVIWLETQYF
few,TRBD1,TRBV20-1,TRBJ1-5,TGCAGTGCTGGGGACAGGGGTAACAATCAGCCCCAGCATTTT,CSAGDRGNNQPQHF
once,-,TRBV27,TRBJ1-2,TGTGCCAGCAGTTTATCGTACCAGGAAGGGGTCTATGGCTACACCTTC,CASSLSYQEGVYGYTF
-,-,TRBV5-1,TRBJ2-7,TGCGCCAGCAGCTTGAGACCGGGGTGGGACGAGCAGTACTTC,CASSLRPGWDEQYF
few,TRBD2,TRBV9,TRBJ2-1,TGTGCCAGCAGCGTATCCTTATCTCTAGCGGGAGATCGTGAGCAGTTCTTC,CASSVSLSLAGDREQFF
-,-,TRBV5-1,TRBJ2-2,TGCGCCAGCAGCTTTGGTAGTAGTGAGCCCGGGGAGCTGTTTTTT,CASSFGSSEPGELFF
-,TRBD2,TRBV20-1,TRBJ2-3,TGCAGTGCCCCCCTTGATGGGGGGGTGTTCACAGATACGCAGTATTTT,CSAPLDGGVFTDTQYF
-,TRBD1,TRBV6-1,TRBJ2-1,TGTGCCAGCAGCCAAACGACAGGGGAGAATGAGCAGTTCTTC,CASSQTTGENEQFF
-,-,TRBV20-1,TRBJ2-3,TGCGCTCCGGGGGCCTCCGGCACAGATACGCAGTATTTT,CAPGASGTDTQYF
few,-,TRBV12-3/TRBV12-4,TRBJ1-6,TGTGCCAGCAAAGAGGGGGGTTCACCCCTCCACTTT,CASKEGGSPLHF
-,-,TRBV10-3,TRBJ2-1,TGTGCCATCGCTGAGACTACAGGAACAGGGTTCGATGAGCAGTTCTTC,CAIAETTGTGFDEQFF
few,-,TRBV10-3,TRBJ1-5,TGTGCCATCAGTGAGTCTCAAGGGTTTGCGCATTTT,CAISESQGFAHF
few,-,TRBV12-3/TRBV12-4,TRBJ2-1,TGTGCCAGCAGTTTCCTTGTGCTCAATGAGCAGTTCTTC,CASSFLVLNEQFF
few,TRBD1,TRBV3-1,TRBJ1-6,TGTGCCAGCAGCCTGTGGGACAGGGAGGTTTTCCACTTT,CASSLWDREVFHF
-,-,TRBV3-1,TRBJ2-7,TGTGCCACCTGCCCGATGCCGAATTACATAGACAGGAGCGGCTACGAGCAGTACTTC,CATCPMPNYIDRSGYEQYF
few,-,TRBV7-9,TRBJ2-1,TGTGCCAGCACCGGTGAGAGCTCCTACAATGAGCAGTTCTTC,CASTGESSYNEQFF
few,TRBD1,TRBV6-6,TRBJ1-2,TGTGCCAGCAGTGCAGGGGGCGGTGGCTACACCTTC,CASSAGGGGYTF
few,-,TRBV20-1,TRBJ2-1,TGCAGTGCTAGAGAGGGGGGGCCGGACAATGAGCAGTTCTTC,CSAREGGPDNEQFF
-,TRBD2,TRBV2,TRBJ2-3,TGTGCCAGCAGAACCGGGACTAGCTCGGTAGGCACAGATACGCAGTATTTT,CASRTGTSSVGTDTQYF
-,TRBD2,TRBV7-2,TRBJ2-5,TGTGCCAGCAGGAAGGAGCGGGAGGGGACGGAAGAGACCCAGTACTTC,CASRKEREGTEETQYF
-,TRBD2,TRBV6-1,TRBJ2-2,TGTGCCAGCAGCCCATATAATAGCGGGACCGGGGAGCTGTTTTTT,CASSPYNSGTGELFF
-,TRBD2,TRBV7-2,TRBJ2-1,TGTGCCAGCAGCTTCGGGGGAGGGATATACAATGAGCAGTTCTTC,CASSFGGGIYNEQFF
-,-,TRBV7-6,TRBJ2-5,TGTGCCAGCAGCTTAGAACCGTTACAAGAGACCCAGTACTTC,CASSLEPLQETQYF
-,TRBD2,TRBV20-1,TRBJ2-1,TGCAGTGCTAGAGATCAGCGGGAGGTTTCGCGGGAGCAGTTCTTC,CSARDQREVSREQFF